This T cell receptor beta chain appears in the sequencing data of a study of T cells in localized non-small cell lung cancer. Produced via immunoSEQ multiplex PCR; TCRdb's table is partial and in-frame only. This sample has around 78,000 clones, with 70% to 90% found just once. This CDR3 is 12 amino acids long. In germline, CDR1 is SGHRS, CDR2 YFSETQ. V gave up 4 bases and J gave up 8 bases, with 12 bases separating them. Study-wide findings and caveats: Adjacent lung was found to contain a median approximately 50 of the top 100 tumor clones. Elevated circulating T cell density in blood was associated with longer overall survival.

As to this clone: Its antigen remains unknown.

The chain links TRBV5-1 to TRBJ1-2; a weak D match, TRBD1 (5 bases). The source is a female donor older than 55 with stage I lung adenocarcinoma. This specimen was peripheral blood, taken before any cancer treatment. The CDR3 coding sequence is TGCGCCAGCAGCGCCGACAGACGAGGCTACACCTTC. It translates to CASSADRRGYTF.